The rows below give T cell receptor beta chains drawn from one sample of a study of T cells expressing NK-cell markers. Each CDR3 protein gets one entry in TCRdb, which reprocessed the 5' RACE reads and gives no DNA. The sample totals about 540,000 distinct CDR3 sequences. The sequencing input was blood T cells: a sorted CD56 or NKG2C T cell subset, CD4+ or CD8+ T cells, or bulk PBMC T cells (not recorded which). The source is a man younger than 30 in good health. Both conserved end residues are part of each CDR3.

J | V | CDR3
TRBJ1-1 | TRBV27 | CASRPGTVLMNTEAFF
TRBJ2-3 | TRBV2 | CASRGASGGLFGTDTQYF
TRBJ1-1 | TRBV29-1 | CSGKQSPNTEAFF
TRBJ1-2 | TRBV3-1 | CASTQDPSYGYTF
TRBJ2-1 | TRBV10-3 | CAPTRPLGQGAYYEQFF
TRBJ1-1 | TRBV29-1 | CSVGQGGTEAFF
TRBJ2-5 | TRBV20-1 | CSARKMWTSTVETQYF
TRBJ2-4 | TRBV29-1 | CSVEDRGLSNIQYF
TRBJ2-1 | TRBV5-1 | CASSLFGMGQMSDNEQFF
TRBJ1-1 | TRBV5-1 | CASSLAPDRNTEAFF
TRBJ1-5 | TRBV12-3/TRBV12-4 | CASSAQGTSNQPQHF
TRBJ2-5 | TRBV7-7 | CASSTDRLETQYF
TRBJ2-7 | TRBV4-3 | CASSQDWQRRAYEQYF
TRBJ2-1 | TRBV5-1 | CASSLIRGYEQFF
TRBJ2-5 | TRBV28 | CASATRVQGQETQYF
TRBJ2-1 | TRBV2 | CAERTYNEQFF
TRBJ1-5 | TRBV24-1 | CATSDPGPNQPQHF
TRBJ2-1 | TRBV11-2 | CASSVGRTNEQFF
TRBJ2-1 | TRBV3-1 | CASSSAGGPVEQFF
TRBJ1-4 | TRBV20-1 | CSVPQGLNEKLFF
TRBJ2-3 | TRBV20-1 | CSARGLAGVDTQYF
TRBJ1-3 | TRBV5-6 | CASSFGRNSGNTIYF
TRBJ2-1 | TRBV5-1 | CASSLVPGITYNEQFF
TRBJ2-1 | TRBV14 | CASSQSSYNEQFF
TRBJ1-2 | TRBV6-4 | CASKDRGHRSNGYTF
TRBJ2-1 | TRBV7-2 | CASSLAGGHEQFF
TRBJ2-1 | TRBV28 | CASSPEAQRTGGSENEQFF
TRBJ2-2 | TRBV11-1 | CAKAGPEAGTGARVELFF
TRBJ2-3 | TRBV6-5 | CASSIGTREYF
TRBJ2-5 | TRBV7-2 | CASSSGGRQTQYF
TRBJ2-4 | TRBV6-2/TRBV6-3 | CASSYDRGKAKNIQYF
TRBJ2-4 | TRBV12-3/TRBV12-4 | CASSLRRGGWDKNIQYF
TRBJ2-1 | TRBV10-3 | CAIMEGAYNEQFF
TRBJ2-3 | TRBV11-2 | CASSLDPPGLAATDTQYF
TRBJ1-2 | TRBV29-1 | CSFGRTDYGYTF
TRBJ2-1 | TRBV12-5 | CASVLSGRYNEQFF
TRBJ2-5 | TRBV20-1 | CSARLISGRASETQYF
TRBJ2-3 | TRBV7-2 | CASSLSGFRDTQYF
TRBJ2-7 | TRBV11-1 | CASSPGFEQYF
TRBJ2-3 | TRBV5-1 | CASFMKLGDTQYF